Presented here are 9 T cell receptor beta chains from one specimen sequenced in a study of T cell responses to AZD1222 COVID-19 vaccine. Libraries were prepared by immunoSEQ multiplex PCR; TCRdb keeps only in-frame clonotypes and omits some of them. The sample shows some 60,000 clones, 60% to 85% of them seen only once. Source: peripheral blood, taken 28 days after the second AZD1222 dose. Source of these receptors: an adult who received the AZD1222 COVID-19 vaccine.

This clone was counted only a few times. The V gene is TRBV19, the J gene TRBJ1-5; the D gene is possibly TRBD1 (6 bases). Between the trimmed V and J ends, which lost 8 bases and 4 bases, there was a span of 24 bases. CDR3 length equals 17 residues. CDR1 is LNHDA, CDR2 SQIVND, per germline (reference sequence). The CDR3 DNA reads as TGTGCCAGTTCACGTCTACTGGGGGCGCAGGGGAATCAGCCCCAGCATTTT. This sequence encodes CASSRLLGAQGNQPQHF.

The rearrangement uses TRBV7-3 and TRBJ2-3; TRBD2 matches 11 bases. Trimming removed 4 bases from V and 8 bases from J; junction bases left unmatched: 11. Germline-derived CDR1 and CDR2 are SGHTA and FQGTGA. The CDR3 spans 16 residues. CDR3 DNA sequence: TGTGCCAGCAGCTCCACACTAGCGGGGGTCCCCCCTACGCAGTATTTT. Translated, it gives CASSSTLAGVPPTQYF.

V and J are TRBV3-1 (or the pseudogene TRBV3-2) and TRBJ2-1, with 13 bases aligning to TRBD2. Per germline, CDR1 LGHDT and CDR2 YNNKEL (reference sequence). This CDR3 has 15 residues. The J segment lost 6 bases and the V segment lost 5 bases, leaving 4 bases of the junction unmatched. The CDR3, as DNA: TGTGCCAGCAGCTTACGACTAGCGGGGGGCAATGAGCAGTTCTTC. Protein sequence: CASSLRLAGGNEQFF.

This chain uses TRBV19 with TRBJ1-1, with TRBD1 as a possible D gene (5 bases). The V gene lost 1 base and the J gene lost 6 bases, with 12 bases spanning the gap. Per the germline V gene, CDR1 is LNHDA and CDR2 is SQIVND (reference sequence). There are 14 residues in the CDR3. The CDR3 reads CASSIAPGGAEAFF. Here the CDR3 DNA reads TGTGCCAGTAGTATAGCCCCCGGGGGGGCTGAAGCTTTCTTT.

The chain carries TRBV5-4 and TRBJ1-3; D remains ambiguous. CDR3 length: 15 residues. Per the germline V gene, CDR1 is SGHNT and CDR2 is YYREEE (reference sequence). V lost 0 bases and J 4 bases, leaving 11 bases between the germline ends. DNA for the CDR3: TGTGCCAGCAGCTTGGCTCTAGGAGCCGGAAACACCATATATTTT. Protein sequence: CASSLALGAGNTIYF.

This chain connects TRBV6-2 or TRBV6-3 to TRBJ2-5, with a possible D match to TRBD1 (6 bases). V lost 4 bases and J lost 4, with 13 bases in between. Germline values: CDR1 MNHEY, CDR2 SVGEGT. The CDR3 length is 14 residues. The CDR3 sequence: CASSSPTRGETQYF. The CDR3 bases are TGTGCCAGCAGTTCCCCCACCAGGGGAGAGACCCAGTACTTC.

This clone was observed once. The rearrangement links TRBV5-1 to TRBJ2-6; perhaps TRBD2 as D (5 bases). The CDR3 is 16 residues long. V lost 0 bases to trimming and J lost 1 base, with 8 bases between them. Germline V gives CDR1 SGHRS, CDR2 YFSETQ. The CDR3 DNA sequence: TGCGCCAGCAGCTTGGACGAGGGTTCTGGGGCCAACGTCCTGACTTTC. This translates into CASSLDEGSGANVLTF. The entire variable domain, with the rest obtained from reference TRBV5-1 and TRBJ2-6, is as follows: KAGVTQTPRYLIKTRGQQVTLSCSPISGHRSVSWYQQTPGQGLQFLFEYFSETQRNKGNFPGRFSGRQFSNSRSEMNVSTLELGDSALYLCASSLDEGSGANVLTFGAGSRLTVL.

Only one count was recorded for this clone. The CDR3 DNA reads TGTGCCAGCAGCTTCTGGCCGAGTGAGGGGGCAGAGACCCAGTACTTC. Its translation: CASSFWPSEGAETQYF. V usage is TRBV7-2 and J usage is TRBJ2-5; 7 nucleotides line up with TRBD1. CDR1 and CDR2 (germline): SGHTA, FQGNSA. V lost 3 bases to trimming and J lost 4 bases; unmatched junction nucleotides: 11. The CDR3 sequence is 16 residues long. Looking up the rest from reference TRBV7-2 and TRBJ2-5 gives the full variable domain: GAGVSQSPSNKVTEKGKDVELRCDPISGHTALYWYRQSLGQGLEFLIYFQGNSAPDKSGLPSDRFSAERTGGSVSTLTIQRTQQEDSAVYLCASSFWPSEGAETQYFGPGTRLLVL.

This clone has a single count. This CDR3 is missing its conserved last phenylalanine or tryptophan, likely due to a read error. The DNA is left out, because the CDR3 cannot be placed on it with certainty; the CDR3 is given as TCRdb lists it. CDR3 amino acids: CASSSTRTVFL. This chain links TRBV28 with TRBJ1-2; TRBD1 reflects the table's D call only, with no check against the DNA. The CDR3 spans 11 amino acids, including both terminal residues. Germline CDR1 and CDR2: MDHEN and SYDVKM.